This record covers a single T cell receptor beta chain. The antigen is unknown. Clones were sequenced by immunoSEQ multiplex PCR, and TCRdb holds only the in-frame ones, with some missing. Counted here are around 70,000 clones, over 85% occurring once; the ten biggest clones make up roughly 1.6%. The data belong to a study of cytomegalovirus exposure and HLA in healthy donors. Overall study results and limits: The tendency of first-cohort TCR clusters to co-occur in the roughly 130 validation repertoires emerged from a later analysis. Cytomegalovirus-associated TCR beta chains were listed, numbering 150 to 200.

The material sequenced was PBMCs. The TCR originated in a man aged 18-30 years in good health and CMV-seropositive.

The CDR3 spells CASSLRSISYNEQFF. The CDR3 DNA sequence: TGTGCCAGCAGTTTAAGGAGTATCTCCTACAATGAGCAGTTCTTC. The chain combines TRBV27 with TRBJ2-1; D unresolved. This CDR3 is built from 15 residues. Germline-derived CDR1 and CDR2 are MNHEY and SMNVEV (reference sequence). The germline V and J ends were trimmed by 2 bases and 0 bases, with 8 bases remaining between them.